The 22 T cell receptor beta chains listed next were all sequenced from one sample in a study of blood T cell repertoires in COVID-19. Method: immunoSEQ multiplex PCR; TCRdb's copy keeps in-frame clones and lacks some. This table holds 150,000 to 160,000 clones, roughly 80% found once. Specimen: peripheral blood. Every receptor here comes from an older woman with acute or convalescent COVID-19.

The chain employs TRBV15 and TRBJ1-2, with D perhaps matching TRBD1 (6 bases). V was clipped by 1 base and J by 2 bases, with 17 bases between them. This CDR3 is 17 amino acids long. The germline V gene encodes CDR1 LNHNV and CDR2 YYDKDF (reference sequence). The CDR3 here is CATSRVQSNRENYGYTF. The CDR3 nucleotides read TGTGCCACCAGCAGAGTCCAAAGTAACAGGGAAAACTATGGCTACACCTTC.

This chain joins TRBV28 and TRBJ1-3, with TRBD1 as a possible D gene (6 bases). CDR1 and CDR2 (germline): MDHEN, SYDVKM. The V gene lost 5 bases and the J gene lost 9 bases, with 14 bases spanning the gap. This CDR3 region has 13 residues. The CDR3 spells CASSQGTKGTIYF. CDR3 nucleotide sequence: TGTGCCAGCAGTCAAGGGACAAAAGGCACCATATATTTT.

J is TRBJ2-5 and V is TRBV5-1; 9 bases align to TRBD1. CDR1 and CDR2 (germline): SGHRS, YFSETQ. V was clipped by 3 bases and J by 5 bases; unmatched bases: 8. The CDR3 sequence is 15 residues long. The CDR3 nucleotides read TGCGCCAGCAGCTCGATGGACAGGGGCTGGGAGACCCAGTACTTC. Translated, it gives CASSSMDRGWETQYF.

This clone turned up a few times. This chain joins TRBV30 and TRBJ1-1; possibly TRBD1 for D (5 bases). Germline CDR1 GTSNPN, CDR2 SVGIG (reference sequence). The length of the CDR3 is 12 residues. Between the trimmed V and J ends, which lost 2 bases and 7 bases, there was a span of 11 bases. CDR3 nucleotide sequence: TGTGCCTGGAGTCCCCACAGGTATGAAGCTTTCTTT. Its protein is CAWSPHRYEAFF. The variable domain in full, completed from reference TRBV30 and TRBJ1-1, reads SQTIHQWPATLVQPVGSPLSLECTVEGTSNPNLYWYRQAAGRGLQLLFYSVGIGQISSEVPQNLSASRPQDRQFILSSKKLLLSDSGFYLCAWSPHRYEAFFGQGTRLTVV.

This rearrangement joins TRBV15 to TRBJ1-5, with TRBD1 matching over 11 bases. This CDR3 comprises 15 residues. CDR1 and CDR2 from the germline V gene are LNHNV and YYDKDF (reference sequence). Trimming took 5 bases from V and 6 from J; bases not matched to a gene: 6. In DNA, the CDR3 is TGTGCCACCAGCCGAACGGACAGGGGGCTTCAGCCCCAGCATTTT. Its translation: CATSRTDRGLQPQHF.

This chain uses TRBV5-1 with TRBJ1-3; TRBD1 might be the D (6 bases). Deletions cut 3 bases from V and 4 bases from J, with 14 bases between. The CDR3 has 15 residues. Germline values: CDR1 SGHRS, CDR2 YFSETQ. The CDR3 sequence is CASSSGGAGGNTIYF. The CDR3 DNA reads TGCGCCAGCAGCTCCGGGGGGGCCGGAGGAAACACCATATATTTT.

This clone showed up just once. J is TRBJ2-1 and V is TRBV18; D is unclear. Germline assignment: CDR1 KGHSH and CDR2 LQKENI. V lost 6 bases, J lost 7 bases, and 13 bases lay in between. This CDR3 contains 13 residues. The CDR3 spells CASSPGSRNEQFF. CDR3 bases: TGTGCCAGCTCTCCCGGGTCAAGGAATGAGCAGTTCTTC.

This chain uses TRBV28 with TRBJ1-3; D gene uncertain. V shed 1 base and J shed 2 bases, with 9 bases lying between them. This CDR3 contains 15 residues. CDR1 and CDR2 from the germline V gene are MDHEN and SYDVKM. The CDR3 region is CASSLYSSTGNTIYF. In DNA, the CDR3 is TGTGCCAGCAGTTTATATTCTAGTACTGGAAACACCATATATTTT.

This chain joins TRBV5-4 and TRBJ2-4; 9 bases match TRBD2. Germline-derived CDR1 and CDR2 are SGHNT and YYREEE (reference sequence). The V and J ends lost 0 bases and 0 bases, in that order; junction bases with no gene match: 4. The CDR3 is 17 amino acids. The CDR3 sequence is CASSLVRTSEAKNIQYF. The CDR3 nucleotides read TGTGCCAGCAGCTTGGTCCGGACTAGCGAAGCCAAAAACATTCAGTACTTC.

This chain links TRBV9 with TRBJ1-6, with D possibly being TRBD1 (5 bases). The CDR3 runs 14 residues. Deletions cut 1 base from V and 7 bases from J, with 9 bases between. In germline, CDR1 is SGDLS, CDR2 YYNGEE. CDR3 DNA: TGTGCCAGCAGCGTAAGGGGCGAAAATTCACCCCTCCACTTT. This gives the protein CASSVRGENSPLHF. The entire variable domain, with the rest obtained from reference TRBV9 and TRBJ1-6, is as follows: DSGVTQTPKHLITATGQRVTLRCSPRSGDLSVYWYQQSLDQGLQFLIQYYNGEERAKGNILERFSAQQFPDLHSELNLSSLELGDSALYFCASSVRGENSPLHFGNGTRLTVT.

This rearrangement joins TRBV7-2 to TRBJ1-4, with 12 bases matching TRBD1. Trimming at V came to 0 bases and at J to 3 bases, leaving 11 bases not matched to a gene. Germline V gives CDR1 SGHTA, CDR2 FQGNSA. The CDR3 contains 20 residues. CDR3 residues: CASSLAIVPGQGAANEKLFF. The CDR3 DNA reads TGTGCCAGCAGCTTAGCGATAGTCCCGGGACAGGGGGCGGCTAATGAAAAACTGTTTTTT.

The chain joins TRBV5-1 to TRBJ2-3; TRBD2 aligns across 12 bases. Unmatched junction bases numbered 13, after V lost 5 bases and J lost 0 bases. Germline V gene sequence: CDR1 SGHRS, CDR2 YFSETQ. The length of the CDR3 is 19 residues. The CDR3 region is CASRRHPGLAGSSTDTQYF. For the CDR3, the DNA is TGCGCCAGCAGACGGCATCCGGGACTAGCGGGTTCTAGCACAGATACGCAGTATTTT.

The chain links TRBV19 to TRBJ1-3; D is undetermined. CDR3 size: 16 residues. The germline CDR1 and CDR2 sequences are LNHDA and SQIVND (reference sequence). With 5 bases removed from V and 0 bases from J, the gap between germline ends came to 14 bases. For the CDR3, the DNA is TGTGCCAGTAGTCCCGTCGGGATCAGCTCTGGAAACACCATATATTTT. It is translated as CASSPVGISSGNTIYF.

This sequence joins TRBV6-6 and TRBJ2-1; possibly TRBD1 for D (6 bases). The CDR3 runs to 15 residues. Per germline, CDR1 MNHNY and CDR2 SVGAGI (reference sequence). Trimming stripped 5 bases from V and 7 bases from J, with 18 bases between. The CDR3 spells CASSPSYRAVNEQFF. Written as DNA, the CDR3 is TGTGCCAGCAGTCCAAGTTACAGGGCTGTGAATGAGCAGTTCTTC.

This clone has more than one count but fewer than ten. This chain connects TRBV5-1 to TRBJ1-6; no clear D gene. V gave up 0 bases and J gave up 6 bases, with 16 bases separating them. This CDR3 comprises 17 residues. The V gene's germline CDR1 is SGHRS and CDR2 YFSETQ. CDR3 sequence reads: CASSLAVNDRGNSPLHF. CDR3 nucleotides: TGCGCCAGCAGCTTGGCCGTCAATGATCGGGGTAATTCACCCCTCCACTTT. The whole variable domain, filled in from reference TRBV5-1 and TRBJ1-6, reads KAGVTQTPRYLIKTRGQQVTLSCSPISGHRSVSWYQQTPGQGLQFLFEYFSETQRNKGNFPGRFSGRQFSNSRSEMNVSTLELGDSALYLCASSLAVNDRGNSPLHFGNGTRLTVT.

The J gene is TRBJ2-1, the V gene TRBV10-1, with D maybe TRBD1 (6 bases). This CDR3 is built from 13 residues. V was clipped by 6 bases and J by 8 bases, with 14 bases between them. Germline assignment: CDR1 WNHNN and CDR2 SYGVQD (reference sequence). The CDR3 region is CASSRDTRDEQFF. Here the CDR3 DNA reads TGCGCCAGCAGCAGGGACACCCGCGATGAGCAGTTCTTC.

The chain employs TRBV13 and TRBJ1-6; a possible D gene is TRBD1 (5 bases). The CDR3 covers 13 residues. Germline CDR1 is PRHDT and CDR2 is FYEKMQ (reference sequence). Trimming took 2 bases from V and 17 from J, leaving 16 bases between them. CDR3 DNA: TGTGCCAGCAGCTTAAGGAGCAGGGTAAAAGTCCACTTT. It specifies CASSLRSRVKVHF.

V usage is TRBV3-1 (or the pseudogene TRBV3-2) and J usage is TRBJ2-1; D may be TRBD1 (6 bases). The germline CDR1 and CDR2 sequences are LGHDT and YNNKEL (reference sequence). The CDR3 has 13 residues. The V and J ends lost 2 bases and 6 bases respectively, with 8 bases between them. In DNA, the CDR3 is TGTGCCAGCAGCCAATCAGGGGTCAATGAGCAGTTCTTC. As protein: CASSQSGVNEQFF.

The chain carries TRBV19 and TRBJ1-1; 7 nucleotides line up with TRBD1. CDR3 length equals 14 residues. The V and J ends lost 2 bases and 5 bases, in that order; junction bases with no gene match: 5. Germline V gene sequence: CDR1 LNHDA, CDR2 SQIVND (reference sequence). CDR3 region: CASSIRGRRTEAFF. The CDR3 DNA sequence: TGTGCCAGTAGTATAAGGGGGCGACGGACTGAAGCTTTCTTT.

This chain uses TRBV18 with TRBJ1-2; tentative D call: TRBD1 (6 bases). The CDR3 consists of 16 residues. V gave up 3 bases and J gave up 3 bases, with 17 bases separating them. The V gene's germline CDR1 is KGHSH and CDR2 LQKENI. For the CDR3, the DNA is TGTGCCAGCTCACCCGCGATCAGGGGAATGGACTATGGCTACACCTTC. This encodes CASSPAIRGMDYGYTF.

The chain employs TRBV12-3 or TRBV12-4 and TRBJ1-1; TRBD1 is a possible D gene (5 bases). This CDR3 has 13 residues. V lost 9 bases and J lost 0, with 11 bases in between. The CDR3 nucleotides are TGTGCCAGTATGGGGCACTTGAACACTGAAGCTTTCTTT. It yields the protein CASMGHLNTEAFF.

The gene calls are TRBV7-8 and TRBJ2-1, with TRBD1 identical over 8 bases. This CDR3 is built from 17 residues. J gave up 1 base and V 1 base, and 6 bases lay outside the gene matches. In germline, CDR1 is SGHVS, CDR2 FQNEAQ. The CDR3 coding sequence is TGTGCCAGCAGCTTAGGTGGTCAGGGGGCTTCCTACAATGAGCAGTTCTTC. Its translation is CASSLGGQGASYNEQFF. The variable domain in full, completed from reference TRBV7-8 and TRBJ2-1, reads GAGVSQSPRYKVAKRGQDVALRCDPISGHVSLFWYQQALGQGPEFLTYFQNEAQLDKSGLPSDRFFAERPEGSVSTLKIQRTQQEDSAVYLCASSLGGQGASYNEQFFGPGTRLTVL.